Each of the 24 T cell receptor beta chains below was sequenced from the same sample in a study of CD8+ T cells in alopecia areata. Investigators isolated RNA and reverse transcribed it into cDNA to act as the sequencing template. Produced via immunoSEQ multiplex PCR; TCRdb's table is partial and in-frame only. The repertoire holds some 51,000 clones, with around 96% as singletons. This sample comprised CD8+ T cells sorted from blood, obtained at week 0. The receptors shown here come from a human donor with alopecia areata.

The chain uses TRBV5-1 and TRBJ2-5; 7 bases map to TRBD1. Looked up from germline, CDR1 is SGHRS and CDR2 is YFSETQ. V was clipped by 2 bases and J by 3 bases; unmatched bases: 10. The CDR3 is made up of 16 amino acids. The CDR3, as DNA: TGCGCCAGCAGCTTCTCCGCCTCTGACAGGGAAGAGACCCAGTACTTC. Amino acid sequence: CASSFSASDREETQYF.

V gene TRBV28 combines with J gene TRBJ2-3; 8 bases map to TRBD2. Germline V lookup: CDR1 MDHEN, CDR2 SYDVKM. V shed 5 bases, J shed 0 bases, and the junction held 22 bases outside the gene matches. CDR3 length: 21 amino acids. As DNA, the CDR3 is TGTGCCAGCAGTGTACGGCTTATCGGGGGGGTACCGCCCGAGAGCACAGATACGCAGTATTTT. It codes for CASSVRLIGGVPPESTDTQYF. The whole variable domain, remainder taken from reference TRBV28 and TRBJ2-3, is DVKVTQSSRYLVKRTGEKVFLECVQDMDHENMFWYRQDPGLGLRLIYFSYDVKMKEKGDIPEGYSVSREKKERFSLILESASTNQTSMYLCASSVRLIGGVPPESTDTQYFGPGTRLTVL.

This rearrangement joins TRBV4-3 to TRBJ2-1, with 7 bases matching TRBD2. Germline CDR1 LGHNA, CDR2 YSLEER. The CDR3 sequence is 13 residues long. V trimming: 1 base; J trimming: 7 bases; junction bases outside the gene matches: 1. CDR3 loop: CASSQARGNEQFF. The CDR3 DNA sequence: TGCGCCAGCAGCCAAGCGCGGGGGAATGAGCAGTTCTTC.

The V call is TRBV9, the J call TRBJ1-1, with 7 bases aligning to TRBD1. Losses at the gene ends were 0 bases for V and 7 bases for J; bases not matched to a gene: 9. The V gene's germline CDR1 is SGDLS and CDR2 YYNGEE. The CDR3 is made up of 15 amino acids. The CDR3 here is CASSVATKGAGEAFF. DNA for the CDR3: TGTGCCAGCAGCGTAGCTACTAAGGGGGCCGGTGAAGCTTTCTTT.

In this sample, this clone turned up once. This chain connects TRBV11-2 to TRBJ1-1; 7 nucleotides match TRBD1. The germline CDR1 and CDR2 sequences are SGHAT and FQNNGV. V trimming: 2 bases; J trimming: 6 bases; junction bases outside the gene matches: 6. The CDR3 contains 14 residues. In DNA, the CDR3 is TGTGCCAGCAGCTTAAAAGGGGGCGCGTCTGAAGCTTTCTTT. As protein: CASSLKGGASEAFF.

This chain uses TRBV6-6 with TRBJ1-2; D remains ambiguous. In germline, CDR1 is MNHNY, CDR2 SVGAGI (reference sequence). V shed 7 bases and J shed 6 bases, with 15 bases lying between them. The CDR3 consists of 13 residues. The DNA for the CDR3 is TGTGCCAGCACCCACCTGGGAATCGATGGCTACACCTTC. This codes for CASTHLGIDGYTF.

The CDR3 loop reads CASSLGPLDTQYF. For the CDR3, the DNA is TGTGCCAGCAGCTTGGGGCCCTTGGATACGCAGTATTTT. The V and J genes are TRBV5-4 and TRBJ2-3, with D hard to call. The V end lost 0 bases, the J end lost 6 bases, and 8 bases lay between the germline ends. The CDR3 spans 13 residues. CDR1 SGHNT and CDR2 YYREEE come from the germline V gene (reference sequence).

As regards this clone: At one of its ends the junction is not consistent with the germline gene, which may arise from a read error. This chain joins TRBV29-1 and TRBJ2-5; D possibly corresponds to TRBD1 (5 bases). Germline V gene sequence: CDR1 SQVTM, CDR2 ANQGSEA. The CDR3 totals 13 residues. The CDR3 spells CSVEDRRLETQYF. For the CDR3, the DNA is TGCAGCGTGGAAGACAGAAGACTCGAGACCCAGTACTTC.

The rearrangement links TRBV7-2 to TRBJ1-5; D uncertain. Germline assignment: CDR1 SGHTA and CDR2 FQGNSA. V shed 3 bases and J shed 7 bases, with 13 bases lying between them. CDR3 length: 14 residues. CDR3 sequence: CASSLGGSQQPQHF. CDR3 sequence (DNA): TGTGCCAGCAGCTTGGGAGGGTCACAGCAGCCCCAGCATTTT.

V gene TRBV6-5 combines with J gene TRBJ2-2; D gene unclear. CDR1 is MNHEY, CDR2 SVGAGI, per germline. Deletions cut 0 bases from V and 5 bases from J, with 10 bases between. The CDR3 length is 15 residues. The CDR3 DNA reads TGTGCCAGCAGTTACTCCCGAAGGACGACCGGGGAGCTGTTTTTT. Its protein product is CASSYSRRTTGELFF.

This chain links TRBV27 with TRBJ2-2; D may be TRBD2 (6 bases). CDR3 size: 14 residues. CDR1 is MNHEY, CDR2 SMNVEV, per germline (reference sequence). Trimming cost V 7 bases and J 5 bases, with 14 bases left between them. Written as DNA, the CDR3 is TGTGCCAGCAAATGGGGCGCGGGGACCGGGGAGCTGTTTTTT. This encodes CASKWGAGTGELFF.

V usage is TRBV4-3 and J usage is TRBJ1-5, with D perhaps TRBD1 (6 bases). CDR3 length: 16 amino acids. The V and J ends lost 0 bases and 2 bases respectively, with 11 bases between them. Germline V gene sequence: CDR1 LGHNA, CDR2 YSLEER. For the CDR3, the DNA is TGCGCCAGCAGCCAAGATAGCAGGGGTCGCAATCAGCCCCAGCATTTT. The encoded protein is CASSQDSRGRNQPQHF.

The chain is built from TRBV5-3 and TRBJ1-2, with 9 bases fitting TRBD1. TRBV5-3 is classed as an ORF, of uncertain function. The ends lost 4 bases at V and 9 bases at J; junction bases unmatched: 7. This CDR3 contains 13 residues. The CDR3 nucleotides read TGTGCCAGAAGCGGACAGGGGAGGAAAAGCTACACCTTC. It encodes CARSGQGRKSYTF.

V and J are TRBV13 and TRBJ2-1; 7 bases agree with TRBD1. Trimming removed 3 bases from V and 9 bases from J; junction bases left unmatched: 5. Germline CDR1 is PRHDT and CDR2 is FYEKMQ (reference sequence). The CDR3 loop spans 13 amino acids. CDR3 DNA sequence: TGTGCCAGCAGCTTCGACAGGGATATTGAGCAGTTCTTC. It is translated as CASSFDRDIEQFF.

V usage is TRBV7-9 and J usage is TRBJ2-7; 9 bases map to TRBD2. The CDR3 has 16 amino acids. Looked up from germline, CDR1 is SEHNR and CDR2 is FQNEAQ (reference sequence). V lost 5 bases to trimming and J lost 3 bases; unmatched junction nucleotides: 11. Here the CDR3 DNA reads TGTGCCAGCAGCACCCCGGCCGGGACTAGCAACTACGAGCAGTACTTC. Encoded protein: CASSTPAGTSNYEQYF.

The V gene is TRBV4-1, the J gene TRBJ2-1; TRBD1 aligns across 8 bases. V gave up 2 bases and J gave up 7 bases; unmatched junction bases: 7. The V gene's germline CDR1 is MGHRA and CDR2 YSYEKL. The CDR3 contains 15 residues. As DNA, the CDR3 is TGCGCCAGCAGCCAACTCTTGGGACAGGCGAATGAGCAGTTCTTC. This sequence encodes CASSQLLGQANEQFF.

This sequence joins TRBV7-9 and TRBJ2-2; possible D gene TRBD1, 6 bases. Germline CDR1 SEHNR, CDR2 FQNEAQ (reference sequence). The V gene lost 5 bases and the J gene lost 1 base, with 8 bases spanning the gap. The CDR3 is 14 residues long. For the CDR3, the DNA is TGTGCCAGCAGCCCGACAGGGAACACCGGGGAGCTGTTTTTT. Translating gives CASSPTGNTGELFF.

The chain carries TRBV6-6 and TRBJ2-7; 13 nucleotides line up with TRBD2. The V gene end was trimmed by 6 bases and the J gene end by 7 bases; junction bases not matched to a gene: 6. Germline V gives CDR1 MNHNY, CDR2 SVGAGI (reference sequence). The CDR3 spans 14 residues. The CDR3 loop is CASRGLAGAGEQYF. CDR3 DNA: TGTGCCAGCAGAGGACTAGCGGGGGCAGGGGAGCAGTACTTC.

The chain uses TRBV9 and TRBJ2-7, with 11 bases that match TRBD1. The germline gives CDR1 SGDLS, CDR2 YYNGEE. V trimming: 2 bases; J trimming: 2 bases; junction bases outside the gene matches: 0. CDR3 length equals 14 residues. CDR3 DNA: TGTGCCAGCAGCGTGGGACAGGGGGCCTACGAGCAGTACTTC. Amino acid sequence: CASSVGQGAYEQYF.

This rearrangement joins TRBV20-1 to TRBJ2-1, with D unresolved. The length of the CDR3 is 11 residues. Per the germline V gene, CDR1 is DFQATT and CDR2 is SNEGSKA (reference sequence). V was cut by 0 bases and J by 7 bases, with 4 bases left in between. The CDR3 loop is CSARDLNEQFF. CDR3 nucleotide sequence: TGCAGTGCTAGAGATCTAAATGAGCAGTTCTTC.

The chain's CDR3 is CASSLGGGQETQYF. The CDR3 DNA is TGTGCCAGCAGCTTAGGCGGGGGGCAGGAGACCCAGTACTTC. V is TRBV5-4 and J is TRBJ2-5; 8 bases are a match to TRBD2. Germline V gives CDR1 SGHNT, CDR2 YYREEE (reference sequence). There are 14 residues in the CDR3. Trimming cost V 2 bases and J 5 bases; bases outside gene matches: 5. Variable domain in full (rest from reference TRBV5-4 and TRBJ2-5): ETGVTQSPTHLIKTRGQQVTLRCSSQSGHNTVSWYQQALGQGPQFIFQYYREEENGRGNFPPRFSGLQFPNYSSELNVNALELDDSALYLCASSLGGGQETQYFGPGTRLLVL.

DNA for the CDR3: TGTGCCATCGGGACAGGGAAAAAGCAGTACTTC. Amino acid sequence: CAIGTGKKQYF. J is TRBJ2-7 and V is TRBV10-3; 9 bases match TRBD1. This CDR3 spans 11 amino acids. From germline, CDR1 is ENHRY and CDR2 SYGVKD. J lost 8 bases, V lost 8 bases, and 4 bases had no gene match.

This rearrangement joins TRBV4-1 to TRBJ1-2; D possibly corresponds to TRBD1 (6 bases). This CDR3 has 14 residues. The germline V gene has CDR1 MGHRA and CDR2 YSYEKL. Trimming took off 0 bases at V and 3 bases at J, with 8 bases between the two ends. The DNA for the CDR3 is TGCGCCAGCAGCCAAGAGGACAGTCACTATGGCTACACCTTC. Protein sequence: CASSQEDSHYGYTF.

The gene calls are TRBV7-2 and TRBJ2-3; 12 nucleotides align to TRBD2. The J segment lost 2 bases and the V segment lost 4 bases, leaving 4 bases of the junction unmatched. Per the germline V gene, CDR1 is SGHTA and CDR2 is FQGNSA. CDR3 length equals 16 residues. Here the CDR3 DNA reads TGTGCCAGCAGCTCCCTAGCGGGAGGGGCCACAGATACGCAGTATTTT. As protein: CASSSLAGGATDTQYF.